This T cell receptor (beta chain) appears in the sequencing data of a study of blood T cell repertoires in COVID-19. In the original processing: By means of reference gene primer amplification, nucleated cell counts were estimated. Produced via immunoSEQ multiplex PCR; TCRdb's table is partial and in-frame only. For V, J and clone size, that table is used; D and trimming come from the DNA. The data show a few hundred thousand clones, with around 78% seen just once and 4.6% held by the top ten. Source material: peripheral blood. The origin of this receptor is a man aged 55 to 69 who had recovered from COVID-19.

CDR3 bases: TGCGCCAGCAGCCCTAGGACAGGCGTCACAGATACGCAGTATTTT. Its translation is CASSPRTGVTDTQYF. The chain combines TRBV5-1 with TRBJ2-3, with 7 positions matching TRBD1. This CDR3 is 15 amino acids long. V shed 4 bases and J 2 bases; nucleotides not matched to a gene: 7. Germline loops: CDR1 SGHRS, CDR2 YFSETQ.